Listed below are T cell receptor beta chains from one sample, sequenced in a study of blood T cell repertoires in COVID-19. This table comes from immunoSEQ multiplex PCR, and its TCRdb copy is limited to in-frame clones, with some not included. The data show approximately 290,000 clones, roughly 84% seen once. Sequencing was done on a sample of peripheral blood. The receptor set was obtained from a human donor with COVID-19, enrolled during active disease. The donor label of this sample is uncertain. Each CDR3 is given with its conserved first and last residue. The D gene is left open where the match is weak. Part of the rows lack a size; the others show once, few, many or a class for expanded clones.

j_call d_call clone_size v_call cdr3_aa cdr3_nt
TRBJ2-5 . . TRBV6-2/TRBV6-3 CASSNRGLSEETQYF TGTGCCAGCAGCAACCGGGGACTTTCGGAAGAGACCCAGTACTTC
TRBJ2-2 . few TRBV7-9 CASSSRRGQEVGELFF TGTGCCAGCAGCTCGAGGCGGGGGCAAGAGGTCGGGGAGCTGTTTTTT
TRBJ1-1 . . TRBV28 CASEPTGNTEAFF TGTGCCAGCGAACCGACAGGGAACACTGAAGCTTTCTTT
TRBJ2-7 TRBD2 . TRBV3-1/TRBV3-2 CASSRGSGSHEQYF TGTGCCAGCAGCCGAGGTAGCGGGAGCCACGAGCAGTACTTC
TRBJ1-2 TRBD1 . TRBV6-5 CASSDLTGGGYGYTF TGTGCCAGCAGCGACTTGACAGGGGGCGGTTATGGCTACACCTTC
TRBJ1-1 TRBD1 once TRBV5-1 CASSLQGQGSTEAFF TGCGCCAGCAGCTTGCAGGGACAGGGAAGCACTGAAGCTTTCTTT
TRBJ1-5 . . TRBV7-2 CASSPGTSNQPQHF TGTGCCAGCAGCCCAGGGACATCCAATCAGCCCCAGCATTTT
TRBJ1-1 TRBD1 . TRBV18 CASSVRGFGTEAFF TGTGCCAGCTCAGTCAGGGGGTTTGGCACTGAAGCTTTCTTT
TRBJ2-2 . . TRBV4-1 CASSQTNTGELFF TGCGCCAGCAGCCAAACTAACACCGGGGAGCTGTTTTTT
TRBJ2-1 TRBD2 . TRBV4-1 CASSQPFVAGDNEQFF TGCGCCAGCAGCCAACCCTTCGTGGCGGGGGACAATGAGCAGTTCTTC
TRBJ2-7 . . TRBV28 CASSFSVSYEQYF TGTGCCAGCAGTTTTTCAGTTTCCTACGAGCAGTACTTC